The sequence of this T cell receptor beta chain was determined in a study of blood T cells in healthy people across ages (dated by TCRdb to the mid-2010s). Study-wide context: In model experiments, template switching captured roughly one uniquely barcoded TCR beta cDNA molecule for every two T cells. Age-related changes in TCR beta repertoire diversity were measured in the study by deep sequencing normalized with unique cDNA molecular identifiers. Four age groups were formed from the donors: young (average approximately 15 years), middle-aged (around 39), aged (approximately 60) and long-lived (less than 85). To avoid experimental bias, donors of different ages were distributed randomly across sequencing lanes. The study analyzed two additional independent replicas of 1 million unique cDNA reads from the same blood draw for two donors, one aged 18 to 29 and one aged 80 or older. Beyond this particular receptor, the publication reports: Donor CMV infection status was unknown, potentially confounding age-related changes in expanded clonotypes. There was a strong correlation between observed TCR beta diversity and the percentage of naive T cells measured by flow cytometry. Observed TCR beta diversity per million T cells fell roughly linearly with age, and a significant reduction was already apparent by age around 44. Compared with the aged group, the long-lived group had more naive CD4+ T cells, fewer expanded clones and increased TCR diversity, suggesting age selection. Since profiling was done on bulk unsorted PBMCs, naive and antigen-experienced compartments could not be conclusively compared. Estimates of total diversity from one million sequenced T cells were regarded as lower bounds and underestimates.

V loses 6 bases, J loses 6 bases, and the germline ends lie 15 bases apart. Spanning cysteine to phenylalanine, the CDR3 consists of 14 amino acids. Only the CDR3 DNA is retained, 42 bases long and in frame from the first base. CDR1 and CDR2 (MNHEY, SMNVEV) derive from the germline V gene (reference sequence). Libraries were constructed by 5' RACE. A second PCR of roughly 7 to 11 cycles was performed with a sample-barcoded 5' primer and a J-beta primer mix. Each TCR beta cDNA molecule received a unique molecular identifier from a template-switch 5' adaptor carrying 12 random nucleotides. Each sample yielded at least 2.5 million CDR3-containing paired-end reads. First-strand cDNA synthesis was performed from all RNA using the Mint cDNA synthesis kit, with priming by a TRBC-specific oligonucleotide. Following uracil-DNA glycosylase treatment, a first 18-cycle PCR with universal primers M1SS and BC2_uni_R was performed on all cDNA. The paper's data handling went like this. Each sample was normalized by randomly selecting 1 million high-quality reads, each carrying a distinct molecular identifier. Instead of being binned into consensus sequences, reads that shared molecular identifiers were thrown out. MiTCR, run with a Q25 quality threshold and the strictest error-elimination algorithm, handled CDR3 identification, clonotype clustering and error correction. Lower-bound total TCR beta diversity was estimated with a nonparametric unseen species model using Euler transformation. TCRdb applied fastp at Q25 and MiXCR to the public reads, then kept only in-frame beta chains. Every CDR3 protein is listed once, alongside the most common genes and DNA of its rows. The V and J calls come from TCRdb's annotation, not from the publication. The sample data list 1.5 million to 2 million distinct CDR3 sequences, and 30% to 40% of these were observed just once. Of the sample, 23% falls within the top ten clones.

Remarks on this clonotype: Its antigen has not been determined. No base-level quality is on record; no much larger clone is a single base apart.

The 39 donors, aged 6 to 90 years, were systemically healthy Caucasian individuals from Russia. Around 10 milliliters of peripheral blood were collected from each donor into EDTA-treated Vacutainer tubes. Ficoll-Paque density-gradient centrifugation was used to isolate PBMCs, with at least 7 million per sample. Total RNA was extracted from PBMCs with Trizol reagent, with at least 6 micrograms obtained per sample. Naive CD45RAhigh/CD27high T cell percentages were measured by flow cytometry on a PBMC aliquot from every donor. The rearrangement combines TRBV27 with TRBJ1-5, with TRBD1 as a weak D call on 6 bases. This TCR came from a human donor in good health. Sequencing was performed on blood. The CDR3 protein is CASRVQGPGQPQHF. Read as DNA, the sequence is TGTGCCAGCAGGGTACAGGGCCCAGGTCAGCCCCAGCATTTT.